The present T cell receptor beta chain was sequenced within a study of blood T cell repertoires in COVID-19. Produced via immunoSEQ multiplex PCR; TCRdb's table is partial and in-frame only. The sample gives hundreds of thousands of clones, 81% of which show up once; 7.5% to 8% is in the top ten. The CDR3 has 15 amino acids. Germline values: CDR1 SEHNR, CDR2 FQNEAQ (reference sequence). V lost 4 bases and J lost 1, with 10 bases in between. The sequenced material came from peripheral blood. This TCR was recovered from a woman of 80 years or more with COVID-19, enrolled during active disease. The chain recombines TRBV7-9 with TRBJ2-2; possible D gene TRBD2, 6 bases. The CDR3 spells CASSSVGGNTGELFF. In nucleotides, the CDR3 is TGTGCCAGCAGCTCAGTGGGAGGGAACACCGGGGAGCTGTTTTTT.